Below, 3 T cell receptor beta chains from the same sample are listed, as sequenced in a study of blood T cell repertoires in COVID-19. The data were produced by immunoSEQ multiplex PCR, yet TCRdb's version contains in-frame clones alone and is incomplete. The sample lists 350,000 to 450,000 clones, 75% to 90% occurring once. The sample taken for sequencing was PBMCs or T cells enriched from blood (not recorded which). The receptors derive from a man aged 25-45 years who had recovered from COVID-19.

The CDR3 sequence is CASSQGATGSNEQFF. The CDR3 DNA sequence: TGTGCCAGTAGCCAGGGTGCGACAGGGTCCAATGAGCAGTTCTTC. The V gene is TRBV19, the J gene TRBJ2-1; 7 bases align to TRBD1. CDR1 is LNHDA and CDR2 is SQIVND in the germline V gene (reference sequence). V was pared by 6 bases and J by 6 bases, with 11 bases of the junction left unmatched. The CDR3 spans 15 residues.

The CDR3 sequence: CASSADRSGANVLTF. CDR3 bases: TGTGCCAGCAGCGCAGACAGATCTGGGGCCAACGTCCTGACTTTC. The chain combines TRBV7-2 with TRBJ2-6; D possibly corresponds to TRBD1 (5 bases). Germline CDR1 SGHTA, CDR2 FQGNSA. Deletions cut 5 bases from V and 1 base from J, with 9 bases between. The CDR3 totals 15 residues. Supplemented by reference TRBV7-2 and TRBJ2-6, the full variable domain reads GAGVSQSPSNKVTEKGKDVELRCDPISGHTALYWYRQSLGQGLEFLIYFQGNSAPDKSGLPSDRFSAERTGGSVSTLTIQRTQQEDSAVYLCASSADRSGANVLTFGAGSRLTVL.

The chain is built from TRBV18 and TRBJ2-3, with 7 bases matching TRBD2. Looked up from germline, CDR1 is KGHSH and CDR2 is LQKENI. J was trimmed by 6 bases and V by 5 bases; bases with no gene match: 5. The CDR3 covers 13 residues. The CDR3 loop is CASSGTSADTQYF. DNA of the CDR3: TGTGCCAGCTCAGGCACTAGCGCCGATACGCAGTATTTT.